This T cell receptor beta chain was sequenced in a study of shared clonotypes between healthy human individuals. CD45RO-negative, CCR7-positively selected cells formed the naive CD8 fraction, excluding terminally differentiated effector memory CD45RA+ cells. Donors, without exception, were Caucasian adults residing in Nashville, Tennessee. The repertoire was sequenced with immunoSEQ multiplex PCR; TCRdb's copy has only in-frame clones and lacks some. The repertoire holds more than 2 million clones, with roughly 94% as singletons. Trimming took 0 bases from V and 2 from J, leaving 12 bases between them. Germline V gives CDR1 MNHNY, CDR2 SVGAGI (reference sequence). The CDR3 totals 16 residues.

The rearrangement joins TRBV6-6 to TRBJ2-3, with D perhaps TRBD2 (5 bases). This clonotype was obtained from a man between 18 and 29 years old in good health. The sample consisted of naive CD8+ T cells sorted from blood. CDR3 DNA sequence: TGTGCCAGCAGTTACTCGATAGCGCACCCCACAGATACGCAGTATTTT. Protein product: CASSYSIAHPTDTQYF.